This T cell receptor beta chain comes out of a study of CD8 T cells in Susac syndrome. Points from the study as a whole: The authors acknowledged that the study's TCR sequencing and HLA analysis involved relatively few individuals.

Sequencing of TCR beta covered CD8+ and CD4+ T cells obtained from blood. The study used healthy donors as controls matched for age and sex. In regard to this clonotype: Its matching antigen is unknown.

Reverse transcription used about 0.45 to 1 ug RNA and random hexamers. Amplification of TCR beta CDR3 used immunoSEQ multiplex PCR across 54 Vbeta and 13 Jbeta. TCRdb redid the calling of the immunoSEQ multiplex PCR reads with MiXCR, one entry per CDR3 protein. The table has 100,000 to 150,000 distinct CDR3 sequences, nearly 95% seen once; the top ten hold 0.09% to 0.15%. The TCR comes from a human donor in good health. Sequencing was done on a sample of CD4+ T cells from PBMCs.

The CDR3 bases are TGTGCCAGCAGCCAAGATGGAGGCCCTCAGCCCCAGCATTTT. Translating it yields CASSQDGGPQPQHF. V is TRBV3-1 and J is TRBJ1-5; D call uncertain. This CDR3 has 14 amino acids. V was clipped by 0 bases and J by 6 bases, with 9 bases between them. Germline V gene sequence: CDR1 LGHDT, CDR2 YNNKEL (reference sequence).